These 26 T cell receptor beta chains share one sample of origin, sequenced in a study of T cell repertoires in cytomegalovirus infection. These receptors have no known antigen. TCRdb analysed the reads with MiXCR anew, one entry per CDR3 protein. The table has a few hundred thousand distinct CDR3 sequences, about 33% seen once. The input for sequencing was cultured PBMCs, taken from culture after CMV antigen stimulation. The receptors derive from a human donor in good health (CMV status not recorded). Some clones in this sample may be carry-over from other donors' samples.

This clonotype showed up many times. The chain uses TRBV7-8 and TRBJ1-6; D may be TRBD1 (5 bases). The V gene's germline CDR1 is SGHVS and CDR2 FQNEAQ. The CDR3 is 17 residues long. Between the trimmed V and J ends, which lost 2 bases and 6 bases, there was a span of 17 bases. The CDR3 region is CASSLFLQGVVNSPLHF. In DNA, the CDR3 is TGTGCCAGCAGCTTATTCCTTCAGGGAGTAGTTAATTCACCCCTCCACTTT.

The chain employs TRBV9 and TRBJ2-3; no clear D. V was pared by 4 bases and J by 0 bases, with 12 bases between. The CDR3 is 15 residues long. Germline CDR1 SGDLS, CDR2 YYNGEE. This chain's CDR3 is CASSLQTYSTDTQYF. The CDR3 DNA reads as TGTGCCAGCAGCTTACAGACTTATAGCACAGATACGCAGTATTTT.

The J gene is TRBJ2-1, the V gene TRBV7-6; 7 nucleotides agree with TRBD2. From germline, CDR1 is SGHVS and CDR2 FNYEAQ. With 2 bases clipped from V and 8 bases from J, the junction kept 9 bases outside the gene matches. CDR3 length equals 15 residues. The CDR3 protein is CASSLRGRASDEQFF. In DNA, the CDR3 is TGTGCCAGCAGCTTACGAGGGAGGGCCTCGGATGAGCAGTTCTTC.

J is TRBJ2-3 and V is TRBV11-2; D gene ambiguous. This CDR3 is built from 16 residues. V was shortened by 5 bases and J by 3 bases, with 18 bases between the two germline ends. The germline V gene has CDR1 SGHAT and CDR2 FQNNGV. CDR3 loop: CASSPQTPVGTDTQYF. CDR3 sequence (DNA): TGTGCCAGCAGCCCCCAGACTCCTGTCGGAACAGATACGCAGTATTTT.

This clonotype was seen a few times. The chain combines TRBV7-9 with TRBJ2-2; 7 positions match TRBD2. Germline V gene data show CDR1 as SEHNR and CDR2 as FQNEAQ (reference sequence). The CDR3 consists of 16 residues. The V segment lost 5 bases and the J segment 3 bases; nucleotides outside the gene matches: 9. CDR3 nucleotide sequence: TGTGCCAGCAGCCCACCGGGACTACGGGACACCGGGGAGCTGTTTTTT. This gives the protein CASSPPGLRDTGELFF. The full variable domain, its missing parts supplied by reference TRBV7-9 and TRBJ2-2, is DTGVSQNPRHKITKRGQNVTFRCDPISEHNRLYWYRQTLGQGPEFLTYFQNEAQLEKSRLLSDRFSAERPKGSFSTLEIQRTEQGDSAMYLCASSPPGLRDTGELFFGEGSRLTVL.

This clonotype was detected only once. This chain links TRBV30 with TRBJ1-3, with 8 nucleotides matching TRBD1. The CDR3 loop spans 16 amino acids. Trimming at V came to 5 bases and at J to 1 base, leaving 10 bases not matched to a gene. CDR1 and CDR2 from the germline V gene are GTSNPN and SVGIG (reference sequence). CDR3 sequence reads: CAWDPGQVSSGNTIYF. In DNA, the CDR3 is TGTGCCTGGGACCCGGGACAGGTTTCTTCTGGAAACACCATATATTTT.

This clonotype occurred many times. This chain joins TRBV12-3 or TRBV12-4 and TRBJ2-1; 7 nucleotides agree with TRBD1. Unmatched junction bases numbered 7, after V lost 5 bases and J lost 0 bases. This CDR3 is 16 amino acids long. The CDR3 here is CASSPMAGGSYNEQFF. The CDR3, as DNA: TGTGCCAGCAGTCCCATGGCAGGGGGCTCCTACAATGAGCAGTTCTTC.

This clonotype was recorded a few times. The V call is TRBV27, the J call TRBJ1-1; 8 bases line up with TRBD1. The V segment lost 3 bases and the J segment 6 bases; nucleotides outside the gene matches: 6. The CDR3 covers 14 residues. Germline CDR1 MNHEY, CDR2 SMNVEV (reference sequence). CDR3 sequence: CASSFTGGWSEAFF. In nucleotides, the CDR3 is TGTGCCAGCAGTTTTACAGGGGGATGGTCTGAAGCTTTCTTT.

The rearrangement uses TRBV29-1 and TRBJ2-5; D perhaps matches TRBD2 (6 bases). V gave up 5 bases and J gave up 0 bases, with 13 bases separating them. CDR3 length equals 14 residues. Germline-derived CDR1 and CDR2 are SQVTM and ANQGSEA. In nucleotides, the CDR3 is TGCAGCGTTCCTTTCCGGGACTACCAAGAGACCCAGTACTTC. This codes for CSVPFRDYQETQYF.

The chain links TRBV7-2 to TRBJ1-2, with no clear D. Germline lookup yields CDR1 SGHTA and CDR2 FQGNSA. V shed 3 bases and J shed 6 bases, with 11 bases lying between them. The CDR3 is made up of 13 amino acids. In DNA, the CDR3 is TGTGCCAGCAGCTTGTACATAAATGATGGCTACACCTTC. It codes for CASSLYINDGYTF.

This chain joins TRBV20-1 and TRBJ2-1; 7 bases are shared with TRBD2. The CDR3 is 14 amino acids. Unmatched junction bases numbered 4, after V lost 5 bases and J lost 0 bases. In germline, CDR1 is DFQATT, CDR2 SNEGSKA (reference sequence). As DNA, the CDR3 is TGCAGTGCTTCTAGCGGACCCTCCTACAATGAGCAGTTCTTC. Its protein is CSASSGPSYNEQFF.

This clonotype was detected a few times. The gene calls are TRBV20-1 and TRBJ2-3; 9 nucleotides align to TRBD2. Trimming cost V 4 bases and J 3 bases; bases outside gene matches: 5. CDR3 size: 14 residues. Germline loops: CDR1 DFQATT, CDR2 SNEGSKA (reference sequence). CDR3 loop: CSAIAGVGTDTQYF. The CDR3 DNA follows: TGCAGTGCTATAGCGGGAGTAGGGACAGATACGCAGTATTTT.

The chain employs TRBV5-1 and TRBJ2-3, with 12 bases that match TRBD2. Germline V gene lookup returns CDR1 SGHRS and CDR2 YFSETQ. The CDR3 runs 17 residues. The V segment lost 2 bases and the J segment 0 bases; nucleotides outside the gene matches: 4. The CDR3 region has the DNA TGCGCCAGCAGCTTAGGACTAGCGGGGACTAGCACAGATACGCAGTATTTT. Its protein is CASSLGLAGTSTDTQYF.

This rearrangement joins TRBV7-2 to TRBJ2-1; TRBD2 matches at 7 bases. The CDR3 contains 17 residues. The V gene end was trimmed by 6 bases and the J gene end by 3 bases; junction bases not matched to a gene: 14. In germline, CDR1 is SGHTA, CDR2 FQGNSA. CDR3 sequence (DNA): TGTGCCAGCAGGCCGCCGATAGCGGGCCAATTCTACAATGAGCAGTTCTTC. This translates into CASRPPIAGQFYNEQFF. Together with reference TRBV7-2 and TRBJ2-1, the CDR3 gives the full variable domain: GAGVSQSPSNKVTEKGKDVELRCDPISGHTALYWYRQSLGQGLEFLIYFQGNSAPDKSGLPSDRFSAERTGGSVSTLTIQRTQQEDSAVYLCASRPPIAGQFYNEQFFGPGTRLTVL.

This chain links TRBV27 with TRBJ2-2; D is perhaps TRBD1 or TRBD2 (5 bases each). The V gene's germline CDR1 is MNHEY and CDR2 SMNVEV (reference sequence). The V and J ends lost 5 bases and 1 base respectively, with 17 bases between them. The CDR3 is 17 residues long. CDR3 sequence (DNA): TGTGCCAGCAGTCTTTTCACGGGACGTTTGAACACCGGGGAGCTGTTTTTT. Translation: CASSLFTGRLNTGELFF.

The rearrangement links TRBV12-3 or TRBV12-4 to TRBJ1-4; unclear D gene. CDR3 size: 14 residues. Trimming removed 4 bases at V and 0 bases at J, with 6 bases between. The CDR3 DNA reads as TGTGCCAGCAGTTCGGTCTCAACTAATGAAAAACTGTTTTTT. Translated, it gives CASSSVSTNEKLFF.

The gene calls are TRBV2 and TRBJ2-7; D might be TRBD2 (6 bases). V gave up 8 bases and J gave up 0 bases, with 14 bases separating them. Germline V lookup: CDR1 SNHLY, CDR2 FYNNEI. CDR3 length equals 14 residues. CDR3 coding DNA: TGTGCCAGCGTACGAAGGGACTCCTCCTACGAGCAGTACGTC. Protein sequence: CASVRRDSSYEQYV.

J is TRBJ2-7 and V is TRBV5-1; no definite D call. CDR3 length: 14 residues. Germline V lookup: CDR1 SGHRS, CDR2 YFSETQ. V gave up 0 bases and J gave up 0 bases, with 7 bases separating them. The CDR3 DNA reads as TGCGCCAGCAGCTTGGAATGGAGCTCCTACGAGCAGTACTTC. Translation: CASSLEWSSYEQYF.

The genes are TRBV6-2 or TRBV6-3 and TRBJ1-1; 9 nucleotides match TRBD1. Germline assignment: CDR1 MNHEY and CDR2 SVGEGT. The CDR3 is 15 amino acids. J was trimmed by 6 bases and V by 3 bases; bases with no gene match: 8. CDR3 protein: CASSYADRGGPEAFF. DNA for the CDR3: TGTGCCAGCAGTTATGCGGACAGGGGAGGACCTGAAGCTTTCTTT.

This rearrangement joins TRBV18 to TRBJ1-1; TRBD1 matches at 8 bases. The germline V gene encodes CDR1 KGHSH and CDR2 LQKENI. Trimming cost V 8 bases and J 0 bases; bases outside gene matches: 2. The length of the CDR3 is 13 residues. CDR3 DNA: TGTGCCAGCACAGGGGGGTTGAACACTGAAGCTTTCTTT. This encodes CASTGGLNTEAFF.

The rearrangement uses TRBV24-1 and TRBJ2-4; 7 bases agree with TRBD2. The V segment lost 4 bases and the J segment 3 bases; nucleotides outside the gene matches: 11. Germline-derived CDR1 and CDR2 are KGHDR and SFDVKD. The CDR3 totals 17 residues. The CDR3 bases are TGTGCCACCAGTGACTGGGGAGCACCGGGGGGCAAAAACATTCAGTACTTC. Amino acid sequence: CATSDWGAPGGKNIQYF.

CDR3 amino acids: CSAITLTSGSYNEQFF. The CDR3 coding sequence is TGCAGTGCTATTACTCTGACTAGCGGGAGCTACAATGAGCAGTTCTTC. The rearrangement uses TRBV20-1 and TRBJ2-1, with 12 bases that match TRBD2. This CDR3 has 16 residues. V trimming: 4 bases; J trimming: 3 bases; junction bases outside the gene matches: 7. The germline gives CDR1 DFQATT, CDR2 SNEGSKA (reference sequence).

The chain carries TRBV12-3 or TRBV12-4 and TRBJ2-3; possibly TRBD2 for D (5 bases). The CDR3 runs to 16 residues. V gave up 3 bases and J gave up 0 bases, with 13 bases separating them. In DNA, the CDR3 is TGTGCCAGCAGTTTTGGGTCTAGCACTAGCACAGATACGCAGTATTTT. Amino acid sequence: CASSFGSSTSTDTQYF.

This clonotype has only a few counts. The chain has TRBV4-1 and TRBJ2-7; 7 positions agree with TRBD2. V dropped 3 bases and J dropped 5; count of bases not matched to a gene: 10. The CDR3 sequence is 15 residues long. CDR1 is MGHRA, CDR2 YSYEKL, per germline. The CDR3 DNA sequence: TGCGCCAGCAGCCATGAAACGCGGGAGTACCACGAGCAGTACGTC. Protein sequence: CASSHETREYHEQYV.

J is TRBJ2-1 and V is TRBV4-3, with 11 bases that match TRBD2. CDR1 is LGHNA, CDR2 YSLEER, per germline. The J segment lost 9 bases and the V segment lost 1 base, leaving 8 bases of the junction unmatched. There are 16 residues in the CDR3. This CDR3 reads CASSQAVAGGPGEQFF. The CDR3 nucleotides are TGCGCCAGCAGCCAAGCGGTAGCGGGAGGGCCGGGTGAGCAGTTCTTC.

This clonotype has a count of ten or more. The chain employs TRBV5-4 and TRBJ2-3; D remains ambiguous. From germline, CDR1 is SGHNT and CDR2 YYREEE (reference sequence). Trimming stripped 4 bases from V and 2 bases from J, with 14 bases between. The CDR3 contains 15 residues. The CDR3 DNA reads as TGTGCCAGCAGCATCTCCCCTAGGGTCACAGATACGCAGTATTTT. It codes for CASSISPRVTDTQYF.